Sequencing of this T cell receptor beta chain was carried out in a study of CD8 T cells in ankylosing spondylitis. Study-wide points: Relatively scarce in peripheral blood, disease-linked clones were CD8+. In synovial fluid and blood from reactive arthritis, some motif variants were previously reported. From matched ankylosing spondylitis synovial fluid, disease-linked clones were reportedly recovered at significantly enriched levels. Ankylosing spondylitis blood seemed to carry a telltale TCR beta motif made of eight highly homologous variants.

The germline V gene has CDR1 MGHRA and CDR2 YSYEKL. V gave up 1 base and J gave up 1 base; unmatched junction bases: 5. This CDR3 region has 16 residues. This clonotype was seen ten or more times. Antigen unknown. Quantitative barcoded 5'-RACE was used to prepare TCR beta libraries. TCRdb called the 5' RACE reads again in MiXCR, with one record for every CDR3 protein. The table includes 500,000 to 650,000 distinct CDR3 sequences, roughly 5% detected once. This rearrangement joins TRBV4-1 to TRBJ2-3; 7 bases line up with TRBD2. The TCR was taken from a male donor with ankylosing spondylitis. The sample was blood, either unsorted or a sorted T cell fraction (not recorded which). CDR3 DNA sequence: TGCGCCAGCAGCCAAGTTATCCTAGCGGGCACAGATACGCAGTATTTT. Translated: CASSQVILAGTDTQYF.